A selection of T cell receptor beta chains follows, all from one sample in a study of beta chain features in type 1 diabetes. TCRdb's copy holds only in-frame clones and misses some; the assay was immunoSEQ multiplex PCR. This sample has about 260,000 clones, with more than 65% found just once. The sequencing input was naive CD4+ T cells from blood. These receptors were collected from a man in his thirties or forties in good health. Each CDR3 is given with its conserved first and last residue. The D gene is left open where the match is weak. Clone size is given for some rows only: seen once, a few or many times, or a class if the clone is expanded.

. TRBJ1-1 TRBV29-1 . TGCAGCGTAGCTTACCGGGACCCAAACACTGAAGCTTTCTTT CSVAYRDPNTEAFF
. TRBJ2-1 TRBV7-8 . TGTGCCAGCAGCTTAGAGATTCAGCGGAAGGGGCAATTCTTC CASSLEIQRKGQFF
. TRBJ2-7 TRBV29-1 . TGCAGCGTTGGGGTGAGGGCCGCTCGCGAGCAGTACTTC CSVGVRAAREQYF
. TRBJ2-2 TRBV5-4 . TGTGCCAGCAGCCCGCGGACAGACGTCACCGGGGAGCTGTTTTTT CASSPRTDVTGELFF
. TRBJ2-1 TRBV7-2 . TGTGCCAGCAGTTCACCTACTTTCGCCTACAATGAGCAGTTCTTC CASSSPTFAYNEQFF
. TRBJ2-5 TRBV4-3 . TGCGCCAGCAGCCAACTCTCGGGGCGAGGGGAGACCCAGTACTTC CASSQLSGRGETQYF
. TRBJ2-3 TRBV11-2 . TGTGCCAGCAGGGAGACCTCAGGATATACGCAGTATTTT CASRETSGYTQYF
. TRBJ2-7 TRBV15 . TGTGCCACCAGCATTGGGACGGTAGGCGAGCAGTACTTC CATSIGTVGEQYF
. TRBJ2-5 TRBV15 TRBD2 TGTGCCACCAGCAGGCTAGCGGGAGGCCAAGAGACCCAGTACTTC CATSRLAGGQETQYF
. TRBJ2-1 TRBV7-9 TRBD2 TGTGCCAGCAGCGAGATTAGCGGGGAAACATACAATGAGCAGTTCTTC CASSEISGETYNEQFF
. TRBJ2-1 TRBV30 . TGTGCCTGGAGTCCGTCAGTTTACAATGAGCAGTTCTTC CAWSPSVYNEQFF
. TRBJ2-7 TRBV5-1 TRBD1 TGCGCCAGCAGCGCGTCGGGGACAGGGTACTACGAGCAGTACTTC CASSASGTGYYEQYF
. TRBJ2-1 TRBV10-3 . TGTGCCATCAGGGGACTCTACAATGAGCAGTTCTTC CAIRGLYNEQFF
few TRBJ2-7 TRBV7-2 . TGTGCCAGCCAGCTTGAGGGGACGGTGTCCTACGAGCAGTACTTC CASQLEGTVSYEQYF
. TRBJ1-5 TRBV7-9 . TGTGCCAGCAGCACGGGACCGTCTAGCAATCAGCCCCAGCATTTT CASSTGPSSNQPQHF
. TRBJ2-1 TRBV29-1 . TGCAGCGTTGTTCGGACCACCTACAATGAGCAGTTCTTC CSVVRTTYNEQFF
few TRBJ2-7 TRBV15 . TGTGCCACCAGCAGAGATAGAGGGTCCTACGAGCAGTACTTC CATSRDRGSYEQYF